The 11 T cell receptor beta chains listed next were all sequenced from one sample in a study of blood T cell repertoires in COVID-19. Measured with immunoSEQ multiplex PCR; TCRdb has only the in-frame clones, and not every one. Of some 320,000 clones listed, about 89% are singletons. The sequenced sample consisted of PBMCs or T cells enriched from blood (not recorded which). These receptors all stem from a man aged 55 to 70 who had recovered from COVID-19.

This chain connects TRBV9 to TRBJ2-7, with a tentative D call TRBD1 (6 bases). The CDR3 is 13 residues long. V lost 0 bases and J 9 bases, leaving 13 bases between the germline ends. Germline loops: CDR1 SGDLS, CDR2 YYNGEE. CDR3: CASSVAGQGGQYF. As DNA, the CDR3 is TGTGCCAGCAGCGTAGCAGGGCAAGGGGGGCAGTACTTC.

The V and J genes are TRBV6-2 or TRBV6-3 and TRBJ2-1; 8 bases are shared with TRBD2. V lost 5 bases to trimming and J lost 1 base; unmatched junction nucleotides: 19. The CDR3 contains 20 residues. Germline CDR1 MNHEY, CDR2 SVGEGT. CDR3 coding DNA: TGTGCCAGCAGTCTATCTATTAGCGGGAAAGTTAAAGGGTCCTACAATGAGCAGTTCTTC. Residues: CASSLSISGKVKGSYNEQFF.

The chain couples TRBV3-1 (or the pseudogene TRBV3-2) to TRBJ2-2, with TRBD2 identical over 9 bases. The CDR3 is made up of 17 amino acids. V lost 4 bases to trimming and J lost 6 bases; unmatched junction nucleotides: 12. Germline CDR1 reads LGHDT; CDR2 reads YNNKEL (reference sequence). CDR3 sequence (DNA): TGTGCCAGCAGCCGGAACCAGGTTAGCGGGAGCTCCGGGGAGCTGTTTTTT. Residues: CASSRNQVSGSSGELFF.

V gene TRBV24-1 combines with J gene TRBJ2-1; 9 bases match TRBD1. Germline V gives CDR1 KGHDR, CDR2 SFDVKD. CDR3 length: 15 residues. The V gene end was trimmed by 3 bases and the J gene end by 8 bases; junction bases not matched to a gene: 7. CDR3: CATSDGDRVGHEQFF. CDR3 nucleotide sequence: TGTGCCACCAGTGATGGGGACAGGGTAGGCCATGAGCAGTTCTTC.

The J gene is TRBJ2-1, the V gene TRBV5-1; 8 bases fit TRBD2. Germline loops: CDR1 SGHRS, CDR2 YFSETQ. Trimming cost V 4 bases and J 5 bases; bases outside gene matches: 8. The CDR3 consists of 15 residues. For the CDR3, the DNA is TGCGCCAGCAGCGTGGTAGCGGGGAAGAACAATGAGCAGTTCTTC. The encoded protein is CASSVVAGKNNEQFF.

This rearrangement joins TRBV20-1 to TRBJ1-2, with 9 bases aligning to TRBD1. V lost 3 bases and J lost 6; bases outside the gene matches: 8. The CDR3 contains 14 residues. Germline V gene lookup returns CDR1 DFQATT and CDR2 SNEGSKA (reference sequence). The CDR3, as DNA: TGCAGTGCTAGTACTACAGGGGGCGACGATGGCTACACCTTC. Residues: CSASTTGGDDGYTF.

J is TRBJ1-1 and V is TRBV6-5; D unclear. This CDR3 is 14 amino acids long. With 6 bases removed from V and 4 bases from J, the gap between germline ends came to 15 bases. The germline CDR1 and CDR2 sequences are MNHEY and SVGAGI. The CDR3 nucleotides read TGTGCCAGCAGCCTCCCGGGGTCTCGCACTGAAGCTTTCTTT. This gives the protein CASSLPGSRTEAFF.

This clone has a handful of counts. The genes are TRBV7-9 and TRBJ2-3; D may be TRBD2 (5 bases). Germline loops: CDR1 SEHNR, CDR2 FQNEAQ (reference sequence). Deletions cut 9 bases from V and 2 bases from J, with 15 bases between. The CDR3 sequence is 14 residues long. The CDR3, as DNA: TGTGCCAGTCAACTTCGGGGTACCACAGATACGCAGTATTTT. Translated: CASQLRGTTDTQYF.

Comments on this clone: One junction end does not reproduce the germline sequence, and a read error may be involved. The chain combines TRBV11-2 with TRBJ2-7; D may be TRBD1 (6 bases). This CDR3 comprises 13 residues. Germline CDR1 and CDR2: SGHAT and FQNNGV. This chain's CDR3 is CASRLPITGKQDF. The CDR3 DNA follows: TGTGCCAGCAGATTACCCATTACAGGGAAACAGGACTTC.

This rearrangement joins TRBV7-2 to TRBJ2-1, with 8 bases matching TRBD2. The CDR3 is 16 amino acids. J lost 10 bases, V lost 6 bases, and 17 bases had no gene match. CDR1 and CDR2 from the germline V gene are SGHTA and FQGNSA. CDR3 DNA sequence: TGTGCCAGCAGGATCCAAGGCCTAGCGGGTAAGGGGGAGCAGTTCTTC. Translating gives CASRIQGLAGKGEQFF.

V gene TRBV13 combines with J gene TRBJ2-2; 8 nucleotides match TRBD2. Looked up from germline, CDR1 is PRHDT and CDR2 is FYEKMQ (reference sequence). The CDR3 has 15 residues. V lost 2 bases and J lost 9; bases outside the gene matches: 8. CDR3 coding DNA: TGTGCCAGCAGCTTAAGCGGGAGTCCTCCAAGGGAGCTGTTTTTT. The encoded protein is CASSLSGSPPRELFF.